This TCR beta chain appears in the sequencing data of a study of T-cell memory formation after mild COVID-19. Study-wide results and limits: Later expanders leaned CD4+, whereas day 15 to 85 contracting clones were balanced CD4/CD8.

On this clonotype: Its specificity is not known.

Employing constant-segment primers, 5'RACE generated TCR alpha and TCR beta cDNA libraries bearing sample barcodes and UMIs. Each CDR3 protein is one row after TCRdb ran MiXCR on the 5' RACE reads. There are about 270,000 distinct CDR3 sequences in the sample; roughly 16% occur only once, and more than 20% lies in the top ten. The TCR was taken from a man younger than 35 who had mild COVID-19 (a few samples of this study predate the infection). Cell type and time point are not known. The sequenced material came from PBMCs or a T cell subset sorted from them (not recorded which).

The CDR3 is CASSDVTGTMNTEAFF. DNA for the CDR3: TGCGCCAGCAGCGACGTAACGGGCACTATGAACACTGAAGCTTTCTTT. The chain uses TRBV5-1 and TRBJ1-1; unclear D gene. Trimming cost V 4 bases and J 0 bases, with 16 bases left between them. The CDR3 is made up of 16 amino acids. The germline V gene has CDR1 SGHRS and CDR2 YFSETQ. Variable domain in full (rest from reference TRBV5-1 and TRBJ1-1): KAGVTQTPRYLIKTRGQQVTLSCSPISGHRSVSWYQQTPGQGLQFLFEYFSETQRNKGNFPGRFSGRQFSNSRSEMNVSTLELGDSALYLCASSDVTGTMNTEAFFGQGTRLTVV.